This note documents a single T cell receptor (beta chain) sequence. As processed by the authors: Reference gene primer amplification in the assay estimated nucleated cell counts. Here immunoSEQ multiplex PCR was the method, and the copy in TCRdb shows in-frame clones only, minus some. The V and J calls and the clone size are those of that table, but D and trimming were determined from the DNA. Of tens of thousands of clones listed, around 84% were seen once; the top ten hold approximately 2.5%. The source of the sample is a study of blood T cell repertoires in COVID-19. Study-wide context: The origin of the acute and convalescent COVID-19 samples was the United States, Italy and Spain. T cells, B-cell-depleted T cells, or PBMCs provided the cDNA or gDNA that served as material.

Sequencing was performed on peripheral blood. The receptor's source is a man aged 50-59 years with acute or convalescent COVID-19.

The CDR3 DNA sequence: TGTGCCAGCAGCTTAATAGCGGCCGGCGGGGAGCTGTTTTTT. Protein product: CASSLIAAGGELFF. V usage is TRBV7-8 and J usage is TRBJ2-2, with a weak D call TRBD2 (6 bases). The CDR3 runs 14 residues. Germline V gene data show CDR1 as SGHVS and CDR2 as FQNEAQ. The V gene lost 2 bases and the J gene lost 7 bases, with 11 bases spanning the gap.